This T cell receptor beta chain was sequenced for a study of T cell repertoires in cytomegalovirus infection. Broader study findings: Of the TCR beta families, the public ones yielded a cumulative frequency that identified carriers of CMV plus the relevant HLA.

A few counts support this clonotype. Its antigen remains unidentified. One entry per CDR3 protein results from TCRdb running MiXCR on the reads. The table lists around 430,000 distinct CDR3 sequences, about 42% of them singletons. Germline CDR1 and CDR2: SGHVS and FQNEAQ. Trimming pared 0 bases from V and 7 bases from J, leaving 13 bases between. The CDR3 spans 15 residues. Sequences were derived from cultured PBMCs, sampled from culture after CMV antigen stimulation. The TCR was taken from a human donor in good health (CMV status not recorded). Some clones in this sample may be carry-over from other donors' samples. The chain links TRBV7-8 to TRBJ2-1; D is possibly TRBD1 or TRBD2 (6 bases each). CDR3 nucleotides: TGTGCCAGCAGCTTAGCGCTAACAGGGAGGAATGAGCAGTTCTTC. Its protein product is CASSLALTGRNEQFF.